This T cell receptor (beta chain) was identified during a study of blood T cell repertoires in COVID-19 (TCRdb year 2020). Regarding the complete study: Samples covering the acute and convalescent phases of COVID-19 were provided by collaborators in the United States, Italy and Spain. The material from the prospective study consisted of cDNA or gDNA derived from T cells, B-cell-depleted T cells, or PBMCs. Deeply sampled blood TCRbeta repertoires from subjects exposed to, actively infected with, or recovered from COVID-19 were included in the dataset. A freely available public database, intended as a resource for researchers studying the immune response to SARS-CoV-2, is where the repertoires were released. The samples were drawn from two sources: the first 160 participants of the ongoing ImmuneRACE study, and some 1,300 subjects contributed by 6 global collaborators. Nearly every sample came with metadata listing a de-identified subject ID, COVID-19 status, age in years and sex. Where available, HLA class I and class II types were obtained from metadata supplied by the sample provider rather than from assay-based typing.

Whole blood was collected in K2EDTA tubes by collaborating institutions according to the institutions' own protocols. For TCRbeta analysis, collaborators shipped samples as frozen whole blood, isolated PBMCs, or DNA extracted from either of those sample types. Remarks on this clone: Its specific antigen is unknown. No qualities accompany the bases; no much larger clone lies one base away.

TCRbeta CDR3 regions were amplified from genomic DNA using the immunoSEQ Assay, a bias-controlled multiplex PCR. For the original study's pipeline: The number of nucleated cells in each sample was estimated from the amplification of reference gene primers within the assay. To quantify the absolute abundance of each unique TCRbeta CDR3 rearrangement, sequence reads were collapsed and filtered. For each sample, productive Simpson clonality was calculated as the square root of Simpson's diversity index over productive rearrangements. The table comes from immuneACCESS by way of TCRdb, which keeps in-frame sequences with V and J called. Part of the clones is missing from these tables; in studies checked, under half for an unresolved V gene and the rest for unknown reasons. Clone size and V and J calls were adopted from that table, with D and trimming inferred from the DNA. The sample table shows 24,000 or so clones, and just over 85% are seen once. The ten largest make up 15% to 20% of the sample.

Study-wide conclusions, independent of this receptor: The quantity of clinical and demographic metadata differed by source and by participant and was supplied without curation.

From a lookup of the germline V gene, CDR1 and CDR2 are SGHAT and FQNNGV. The CDR3 runs 16 amino acids, cysteine and phenylalanine included. Of all the DNA, just the CDR3 is kept, 48 bases in frame from base 1. The V end loses 4 bases and the J end loses 5 bases, and a stretch of 20 bases separates them. The chain links TRBV11-2 with TRBJ2-5, and possibly TRBD1, on 7 matching bases. Sequencing was carried out using peripheral blood. The TCR sequence derives from an elderly woman with acute or convalescent COVID-19. The DNA sequence reads TGTGCCAGCAGCTCCAGACTAGAGGGGGCATGGGAGACCCAGTACTTC. It codes for CASSSRLEGAWETQYF.